These T cell receptor beta chains were read from a single sample in a study of blood T cell repertoires in COVID-19. Here immunoSEQ multiplex PCR was the method, and the copy in TCRdb shows in-frame clones only, minus some. This table has roughly 65,000 clones, almost 80% appearing once. Source material: peripheral blood. Receptor source: a man aged 55 to 70 with acute or convalescent COVID-19. The CDR3 runs from the conserved cysteine through the conserved F or W. The D gene is left open where the match is weak. Where a row states a size, it is once, few, many or the class of an expanded clone; other rows omit it.

TRBJ1-5 | - | - | TRBV6-5 | TGTGCCAGCTCCGGTCATAGCAATCAGCCCCAGCATTTT | CASSGHSNQPQHF
TRBJ2-7 | TRBD1 | few | TRBV5-4 | TGTGCCAGCAGCTCACAGGGGTCCCGAACCTACGAGCAGTACTTC | CASSSQGSRTYEQYF
TRBJ2-7 | TRBD2 | - | TRBV5-1 | TGCGCCAGCGGACTAGCGCCAAGCTCCTACGAGCAGTACTTC | CASGLAPSSYEQYF
TRBJ2-7 | - | - | TRBV7-2 | TGTGCCAGCAGCTTAGCCACAGCATCCTTATCCAACTGGCAGTACTTC | CASSLATASLSNWQYF
TRBJ2-5 | TRBD2 | - | TRBV25-1 | TGTGCCAGCAGTCCGTCGGGACTAAGGGGGACCCAGTACTTC | CASSPSGLRGTQYF
TRBJ2-3 | - | - | TRBV6-1 | TGTGCCAGCAGTGAATTACCGGCGGGAGATACGCAGTATTTT | CASSELPAGDTQYF
TRBJ2-7 | - | - | TRBV7-9 | TGTGCCAGCAGCTCCTACTACGAGCAGTACTTC | CASSSYYEQYF
TRBJ1-2 | - | - | TRBV29-1 | TGCAGCGCCGTCCGGGGGGCGGACTATGGCTACACCTTC | CSAVRGADYGYTF
TRBJ1-2 | TRBD1 | - | TRBV5-1 | TGCGCCAGCAGCCCAGGGACAGGGCAGAATGGCTACACCTTC | CASSPGTGQNGYTF
TRBJ2-1 | TRBD2 | - | TRBV6-5 | TGTGCCAGCAGCTATAGCGGGGGGGGCCCCAATGAGCAGTTCTTC | CASSYSGGGPNEQFF
TRBJ1-1 | TRBD1 | - | TRBV11-3 | TGTGCCAGCAGCTTAACAGGGGGGAACACTGAAGCTTTCTTT | CASSLTGGNTEAFF
TRBJ1-1 | - | - | TRBV2 | TGTGCCAGCAGTCCCACAGGGCGCACTGAAGCTTTCTTT | CASSPTGRTEAFF
TRBJ2-3 | - | - | TRBV4-1 | TGCGCCAGCAGCCAAGCAAACAGGGGGGGAAGCACAGATACGCAGTATTTT | CASSQANRGGSTDTQYF
TRBJ2-7 | TRBD1 | once | TRBV5-6 | TGTGCCAGCAGCTTGGATGGGACAGGGGCCGAGTGGGGTTCCTACGAGCAGTACTTC | CASSLDGTGAEWGSYEQYF
TRBJ2-6 | TRBD1 | - | TRBV3-1/TRBV3-2 | TGTGCCAGCAGCTATAACAGGGGTCCCTTGGTCCTGACTTTC | CASSYNRGPLVLTF
TRBJ2-2 | - | - | TRBV10-1 | TGCGCCAGCAGTGAGAAACTAGAAAACACCGGGGAGCTGTTTTTT | CASSEKLENTGELFF
TRBJ2-2 | - | few | TRBV2 | TGTGCCAGCAGGAGGACAGTTACGAACACCGGGGAGCTGTTTTTT | CASRRTVTNTGELFF
TRBJ1-1 | - | - | TRBV10-2 | TGCGCCAGCAGTGATTGGGGTCAGGGGTTGAACACTGAAGCTTTCTTT | CASSDWGQGLNTEAFF
TRBJ2-7 | - | few | TRBV27 | TGTGCCAGCAGTTGTCGCGAGCAGTACTTC | CASSCREQYF
TRBJ1-1 | TRBD1 | - | TRBV7-9 | TGTGCCAGCAGCTTAGAACAGGGGGATTCAGCTTTCTTT | CASSLEQGDSAFF
TRBJ1-2 | - | - | TRBV11-2 | TGTGCCAGCAGCTTAGAAGGCGCGACAGTGAACGATGGCTACACCTTC | CASSLEGATVNDGYTF
TRBJ1-2 | TRBD1 | many | TRBV2 | TGTGCCAGCAGTCCCTTGGGGACAGAGAACTATGGCTACACCTTC | CASSPLGTENYGYTF
TRBJ2-2 | - | - | TRBV7-2 | TGTGCCAGCGGAGGCACCGGGGAGCTGTTTTTT | CASGGTGELFF
TRBJ2-1 | - | - | TRBV7-8 | TGTGCCAGCAGCTCGGACTCGGGACTTCTCTACAATGAGCAGTTCTTC | CASSSDSGLLYNEQFF
TRBJ2-5 | TRBD2 | - | TRBV6-2/TRBV6-3 | TGTGCCAGCAGTCCCGGGACTAGTCCTGGGGTGGAGACCCAGTACTTC | CASSPGTSPGVETQYF
TRBJ2-2 | TRBD1 | - | TRBV5-1 | TGCGCCAGCAGCTCGTCGGGACAGGGCTACACCGGGGAGCTGTTTTTT | CASSSSGQGYTGELFF
TRBJ1-5 | TRBD1 | - | TRBV7-2 | TGTGCCAGCAGCTTAGGGACAGGGGGCCATCAGCCCCAGCATTTT | CASSLGTGGHQPQHF
TRBJ1-5 | - | few | TRBV2 | TGTGCCAGCAGTGGGAACAGGGGCAATCAGCCCCAGCATTTT | CASSGNRGNQPQHF
TRBJ2-5 | TRBD2 | - | TRBV7-2 | TGTGCCAGCAGTGGGGGGAGGGGAGAGACCCAGTACTTC | CASSGGRGETQYF
TRBJ1-5 | TRBD1 | once | TRBV3-1/TRBV3-2 | TGTGCCAGCAGCCAACCGGACAGGGGGCAACGCAATCAGCCCCAGCATTTT | CASSQPDRGQRNQPQHF